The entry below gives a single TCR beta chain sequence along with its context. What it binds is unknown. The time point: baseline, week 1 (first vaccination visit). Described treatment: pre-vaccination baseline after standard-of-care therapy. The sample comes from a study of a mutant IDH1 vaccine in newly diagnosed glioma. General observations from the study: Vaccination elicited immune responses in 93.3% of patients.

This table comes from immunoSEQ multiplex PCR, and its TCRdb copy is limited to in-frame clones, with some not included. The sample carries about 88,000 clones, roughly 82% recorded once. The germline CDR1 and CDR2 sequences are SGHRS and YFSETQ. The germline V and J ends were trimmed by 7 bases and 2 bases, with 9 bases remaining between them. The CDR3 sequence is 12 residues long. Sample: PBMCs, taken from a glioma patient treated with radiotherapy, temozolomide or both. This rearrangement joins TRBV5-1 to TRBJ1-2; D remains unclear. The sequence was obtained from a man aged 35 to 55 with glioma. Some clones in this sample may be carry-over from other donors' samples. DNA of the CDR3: TGCGCCAGCGGGGAGCAGAACTATGGCTACACCTTC. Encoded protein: CASGEQNYGYTF.